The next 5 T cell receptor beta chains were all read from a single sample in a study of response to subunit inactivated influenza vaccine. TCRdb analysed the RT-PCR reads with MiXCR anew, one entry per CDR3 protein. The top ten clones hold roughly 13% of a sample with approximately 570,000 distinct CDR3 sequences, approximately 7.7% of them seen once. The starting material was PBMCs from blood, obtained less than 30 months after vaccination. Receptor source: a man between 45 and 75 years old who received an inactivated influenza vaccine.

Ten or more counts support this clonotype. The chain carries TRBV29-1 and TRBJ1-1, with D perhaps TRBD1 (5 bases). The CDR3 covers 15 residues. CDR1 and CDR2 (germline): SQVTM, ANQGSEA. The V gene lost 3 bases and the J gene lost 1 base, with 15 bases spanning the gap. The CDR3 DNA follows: TGCAGCGTTGAGGCTAGACAGCAAAAGAACACTGAAGCTTTCTTT. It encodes CSVEARQQKNTEAFF. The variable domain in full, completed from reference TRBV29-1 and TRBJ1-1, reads SAVISQKPSRDICQRGTSLTIQCQVDSQVTMMFWYRQQPGQSLTLIATANQGSEATYESGFVIDKFPISRPNLTFSTLTVSNMSPEDSSIYLCSVEARQQKNTEAFFGQGTRLTVV.

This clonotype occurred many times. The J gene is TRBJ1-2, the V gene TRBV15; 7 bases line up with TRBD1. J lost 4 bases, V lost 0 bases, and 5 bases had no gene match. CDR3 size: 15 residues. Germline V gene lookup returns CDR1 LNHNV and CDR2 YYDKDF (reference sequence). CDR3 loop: CATSRDHGTAYGYTF. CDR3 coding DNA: TGTGCCACCAGCAGAGATCATGGGACAGCCTATGGCTACACCTTC.

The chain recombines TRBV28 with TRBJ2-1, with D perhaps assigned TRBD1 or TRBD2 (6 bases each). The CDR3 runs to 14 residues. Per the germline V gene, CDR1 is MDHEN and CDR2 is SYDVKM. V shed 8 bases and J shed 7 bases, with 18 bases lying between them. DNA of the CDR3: TGTGCCAGCCAGTCAACAGGGACTGGGAATGAGCAGTTCTTC. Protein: CASQSTGTGNEQFF. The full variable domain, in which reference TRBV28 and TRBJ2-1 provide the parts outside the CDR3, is DVKVTQSSRYLVKRTGEKVFLECVQDMDHENMFWYRQDPGLGLRLIYFSYDVKMKEKGDIPEGYSVSREKKERFSLILESASTNQTSMYLCASQSTGTGNEQFFGPGTRLTVL.

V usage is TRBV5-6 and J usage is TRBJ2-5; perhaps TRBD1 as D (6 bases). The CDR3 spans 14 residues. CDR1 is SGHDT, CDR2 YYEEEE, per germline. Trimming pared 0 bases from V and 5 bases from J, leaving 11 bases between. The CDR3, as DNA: TGTGCCAGCAGCTTGGTGTCAGGGGTGGAGACCCAGTACTTC. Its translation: CASSLVSGVETQYF. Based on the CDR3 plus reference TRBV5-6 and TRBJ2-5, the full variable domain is DAGVTQSPTHLIKTRGQQVTLRCSPKSGHDTVSWYQQALGQGPQFIFQYYEEEERQRGNFPDRFSGHQFPNYSSELNVNALLLGDSALYLCASSLVSGVETQYFGPGTRLLVL.

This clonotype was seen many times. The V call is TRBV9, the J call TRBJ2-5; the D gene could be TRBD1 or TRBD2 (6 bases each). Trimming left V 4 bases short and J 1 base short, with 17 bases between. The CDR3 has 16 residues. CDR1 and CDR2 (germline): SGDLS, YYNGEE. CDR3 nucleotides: TGTGCCAGCAGCTACGGGGGCCTCCATTCCCAAGAGACCCAGTACTTC. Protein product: CASSYGGLHSQETQYF. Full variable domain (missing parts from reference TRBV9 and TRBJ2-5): DSGVTQTPKHLITATGQRVTLRCSPRSGDLSVYWYQQSLDQGLQFLIQYYNGEERAKGNILERFSAQQFPDLHSELNLSSLELGDSALYFCASSYGGLHSQETQYFGPGTRLLVL.